Listed below are T cell receptor beta chains from one sample, sequenced in a study of T-cell reconstitution after alpha-beta-depleted transplantation in children. Each CDR3 protein gets one entry after TCRdb re-called the PCR reads with MiXCR. The repertoire holds about 200,000 distinct CDR3 sequences, with approximately 8.4% as singletons. Material: PBMCs, mostly from graft donor cells, obtained 360 days after TCRalphabeta/CD19-depleted stem cell transplant. These receptors originate from a male patient between 2 and 10 years old who had a stem cell transplant for acute myeloid leukemia, so the T cells may come from the graft donor. Both conserved end residues are part of each CDR3.

j_call v_call cdr3_aa
TRBJ2-1 TRBV15 CATSREFSSGNNEQFF
TRBJ2-7 TRBV20-1 CSATGPTYEQYF
TRBJ2-7 TRBV7-6 CASSLAGQPTYEQYF
TRBJ2-3 TRBV12-3/TRBV12-4 CASRPGTSGGGYTDTQYF
TRBJ2-4 TRBV6-2/TRBV6-3 CASSRQGAKNIQYF
TRBJ2-7 TRBV5-1 CASSLTSGGLYEQYF
TRBJ2-1 TRBV4-2 CASSLAGGNNEQFF
TRBJ1-5 TRBV5-1 CASSLEGTPYQPQHF
TRBJ2-1 TRBV12-3/TRBV12-4 CASSKPTTANEQFF
TRBJ1-4 TRBV5-6 CASSDFLQAEANEKLFF
TRBJ2-3 TRBV14 CASSPMWGGRSDTQYF
TRBJ2-5 TRBV5-1 CASSLLTGLETQYF
TRBJ2-5 TRBV28 CASSLFIGQGYGETQYF
TRBJ2-7 TRBV29-1 CSVVSSSGSRSEQYF
TRBJ2-2 TRBV15 CATSRGGVNTGELFF
TRBJ2-2 TRBV19 CASSMSLAALPTGELFF
TRBJ1-5 TRBV9 CASSVSGRRNQPQHF
TRBJ2-7 TRBV12-3/TRBV12-4 CASGTPEHEQYF